The clone carrying this T cell receptor (beta chain) was seen repeatedly, ten times or more. Its matching antigen is unknown. Germline CDR1 reads SEHNR; CDR2 reads FQNEAQ (reference sequence). V was trimmed by 4 bases and J by 4 bases, leaving 12 bases between them. There are 14 residues in the CDR3. Using its own MiXCR run on the 5' RACE reads, TCRdb lists one record per CDR3 protein. The sample yields 170,000 or so distinct CDR3 sequences, 5.5% to 8% seen once. These data are taken from a study of T cells after yellow fever vaccination. Findings and caveats of the study: Although most clonotypes did not, a small share appeared in both CD4 and CD8 compartments. Clones from primary vaccination mostly reappeared after the booster (over 95% CD4, about 85% CD8).

The gene calls are TRBV7-9 and TRBJ2-3; TRBD2 is a possible D gene (6 bases). Sequencing used CD4+ T cells sorted from PBMCs, obtained on the day of the first yellow fever vaccination. This sequence originates from a man aged 18 to 30 who received the YFV17D yellow fever vaccine. CDR3 loop: CASSSNPSADTQYF. CDR3 bases: TGTGCCAGCAGCTCAAACCCTAGCGCAGATACGCAGTATTTT.